Listed here is a single T cell receptor beta chain. This CDR3 has 16 residues. Trimming shortened V by 3 bases and J by 0 bases, and 11 bases separated the two germline ends. CDR1 and CDR2 from the germline V gene are LGHDT and YNNKEL (reference sequence). The protocol was immunoSEQ multiplex PCR, while the TCRdb copy is restricted to in-frame clones and leaves out a portion. The sample has about 200,000 clones, roughly 84% seen once. The data are from a study of blood T cell repertoires in COVID-19. The rearrangement links TRBV3-1 (or the pseudogene TRBV3-2) to TRBJ1-4; no clear D gene. Sequenced sample: peripheral blood. The sequence derives from a man aged 35 to 55 with acute or convalescent COVID-19. The CDR3 nucleotides are TGTGCCAGCAGCCACGCGCCGGGGTCAACTAATGAAAAACTGTTTTTT. It translates to CASSHAPGSTNEKLFF.